This record covers a single T cell receptor (beta chain). Its antigen is unidentified. The sample is drawn from a study of identical twins. J gave up 4 bases and V 1 base, and 2 bases lay outside the gene matches. CDR1 and CDR2 (germline): GTSNPN, SVGIG (reference sequence). The CDR3 consists of 13 residues. Study-wide points: A cross-sectional statistical analysis, not follow-up of the same donors, supported the conclusions.

MiXCR, applied by TCRdb to the 5' RACE reads, yields one record per CDR3 protein. The data show about 520,000 distinct CDR3 sequences, around 20% seen once. These sequences were also reported in another study, on T cells expressing NK-cell markers. That work contributes: The study drew TCR beta repertoires from sorted CD3+CD56+NKG2C+, CD3+CD56+NKG2C- and CD3+CD56-NKG2C+ T cells.

The chain has TRBV30 and TRBJ2-7; 9 nucleotides line up with TRBD1. Sequenced sample: CD4+ T cells sorted from blood. This clonotype was sampled from a woman younger than 30 in good health. The CDR3 sequence is CAWSGGQGYEQYF. In nucleotides, the CDR3 is TGTGCCTGGAGTGGGGGACAGGGTTACGAGCAGTACTTC.